The TCR beta chain under discussion was sequenced for a study of CD8 T cells in ankylosing spondylitis. Points from the study as a whole: Some motif variants had been reported before (in reactive arthritis synovial fluid and blood). Ankylosing spondylitis blood seemed to carry a telltale TCR beta motif made of about 8 highly homologous variants. The study looked at matched synovial fluid samples from ankylosing spondylitis patients. Disease-linked clones were reported to be significantly enriched there.

As to this clonotype: What it binds is unknown.

TCRdb passed the 5' RACE reads through MiXCR, listing each CDR3 protein once. The sample lists roughly 140,000 distinct CDR3 sequences; about 42% were seen once. Germline V gene data show CDR1 as SQVTM and CDR2 as ANQGSEA. The V segment lost 3 bases and the J segment 6 bases; nucleotides outside the gene matches: 15. This CDR3 comprises 16 residues. The specimen was synovial fluid, either unsorted or a sorted T cell fraction (not recorded which). This sequence originates from a male donor with ankylosing spondylitis. The chain carries TRBV29-1 and TRBJ2-3; 7 bases are shared with TRBD1. CDR3 DNA: TGCAGCGTTGATCTGGCGGACAGGATTCTTTTGGATACGCAGTATTTT. Protein sequence: CSVDLADRILLDTQYF.